This T cell receptor (beta chain) came from a study of blood T cell repertoires in COVID-19. Original analysis: Amplification with reference gene primers provided the estimates of nucleated cell counts. Sequenced by immunoSEQ multiplex PCR; TCRdb stores in-frame clones only, minus some. Clonal size and the V and J genes are those of that table, whereas D and trimming came from the DNA. The data hold hundreds of thousands of clones, with 80% to 90% observed a single time. Germline V gives CDR1 SGHAT, CDR2 FQNNGV. This CDR3 region has 14 residues. V was clipped by 3 bases and J by 4 bases, with 10 bases between them. Followed over time, Seattle patients had been enrolled while infection was active.

Sequenced: peripheral blood. The TCR sequence derives from a woman aged 50 to 65 with COVID-19, enrolled during active disease. The genes are TRBV11-2 and TRBJ1-3; perhaps TRBD1 as D (6 bases). CDR3 coding DNA: TGTGCCAGCAGCTTTGCCAGGGGCGGAAACACCATATATTTT. Translated: CASSFARGGNTIYF.